The 11 T cell receptor beta chains reported below all come from one sample, sequenced in a study of T cell changes during pregnancy in multiple sclerosis. Here immunoSEQ multiplex PCR was the method, and the copy in TCRdb shows in-frame clones only, minus some. This repertoire shows some 97,000 clones, 90% to 95% found once; its top ten account for 1% to 1.5%. The sample was peripheral blood, taken in the second trimester of pregnancy. These receptors were taken from a female donor with multiple sclerosis, enrolled in a pregnancy study.

The chain carries TRBV10-3 and TRBJ2-7; D possibly corresponds to TRBD2 (5 bases). The V gene lost 4 bases and the J gene lost 3 bases, with 10 bases spanning the gap. This CDR3 has 13 residues. CDR1 and CDR2 (germline): ENHRY, SYGVKD. In nucleotides, the CDR3 is TGTGCCATCAGTGGAGGGAGCGACTACGAGCAGTACTTC. This translates into CAISGGSDYEQYF.

This clone was seen only once. V is TRBV29-1 and J is TRBJ1-2; D perhaps matches TRBD1 (5 bases). The CDR3 is 13 amino acids. The germline gives CDR1 SQVTM, CDR2 ANQGSEA. The V and J ends lost 4 bases and 2 bases respectively, with 11 bases between them. CDR3 region: CSVGTTDNYGYTF. DNA of the CDR3: TGCAGCGTTGGTACGACAGACAACTATGGCTACACCTTC.

This chain uses TRBV5-5 with TRBJ1-2, with D perhaps TRBD1 (5 bases). Germline CDR1 reads SGHKS; CDR2 reads YYEKEE (reference sequence). CDR3 size: 14 residues. V was trimmed by 5 bases and J by 3 bases, leaving 14 bases between them. The CDR3 is CASSLIRADYGYTF. In DNA form, the CDR3 reads TGTGCCAGCAGTTTAATCAGGGCCGACTATGGCTACACCTTC.

The chain couples TRBV27 to TRBJ1-5; the D is unclear. V lost 0 bases and J 5 bases, leaving 11 bases between the germline ends. Germline V gene sequence: CDR1 MNHEY, CDR2 SMNVEV (reference sequence). CDR3 length: 15 amino acids. CDR3 DNA: TGTGCCAGCAGTTTATCGCCCAGGCCCCATCAGCCCCAGCATTTT. It is translated as CASSLSPRPHQPQHF.

The V gene is TRBV6-6, the J gene TRBJ2-3, with 8 bases matching TRBD1. The CDR3 sequence is 15 residues long. J was trimmed by 5 bases and V by 2 bases; bases with no gene match: 6. CDR1 is MNHNY and CDR2 is SVGAGI in the germline V gene (reference sequence). The CDR3 DNA reads as TGTGCCAGCAGTTACGGGCAGGGGGCGAGAGATACGCAGTATTTT. Protein sequence: CASSYGQGARDTQYF.

V usage is TRBV29-1 and J usage is TRBJ1-5; D is unclear. V was pared by 4 bases and J by 3 bases, with 10 bases between. Germline assignment: CDR1 SQVTM and CDR2 ANQGSEA. The CDR3 is made up of 13 amino acids. DNA of the CDR3: TGCAGCGTTGTAGTGGACTTCAATCAGCCCCAGCATTTT. Amino acids: CSVVVDFNQPQHF.

This clone is a singleton in its sample. The rearrangement uses TRBV11-2 and TRBJ2-1; the match to TRBD1 covers 11 bases. The CDR3 totals 15 residues. Looked up from germline, CDR1 is SGHAT and CDR2 is FQNNGV. V lost 5 bases, J lost 6 bases, and 6 bases stayed unmatched. CDR3 amino acids: CASSVRTGGPNEQFF. Here the CDR3 DNA reads TGTGCCAGCAGCGTGCGGACAGGGGGCCCCAATGAGCAGTTCTTC.

The rearrangement uses TRBV27 and TRBJ2-2, with TRBD2 matching 8 bases. The ends lost 2 bases at V and 5 bases at J; junction bases unmatched: 7. Looked up from germline, CDR1 is MNHEY and CDR2 is SMNVEV (reference sequence). The CDR3 covers 16 residues. This chain's CDR3 is CASSLGHAGGTGELFF. The CDR3 nucleotides are TGTGCCAGCAGTTTAGGGCACGCGGGAGGAACCGGGGAGCTGTTTTTT.

The V gene is TRBV28, the J gene TRBJ1-2; D is possibly TRBD1 (5 bases). The germline V gene has CDR1 MDHEN and CDR2 SYDVKM. V was shortened by 7 bases and J by 4 bases, with 7 bases between the two germline ends. The CDR3 covers 11 residues. CDR3 in amino acids: CASKGRYGYTF. DNA for the CDR3: TGTGCCAGCAAGGGGCGCTATGGCTACACCTTC.

The chain is built from TRBV5-1 and TRBJ2-3, with 8 bases lining up with TRBD2. CDR1 is SGHRS and CDR2 is YFSETQ in the germline V gene. V dropped 4 bases and J dropped 5; count of bases not matched to a gene: 12. CDR3 size: 16 residues. CDR3 DNA sequence: TGCGCCAGCAGCCCGGATAGCAGCGGGAGATTAGATACGCAGTATTTT. The encoded protein is CASSPDSSGRLDTQYF.

This chain connects TRBV11-2 to TRBJ2-7, with D possibly being TRBD2 (5 bases). Trimming pared 2 bases from V and 3 bases from J, leaving 14 bases between. This CDR3 region has 15 residues. CDR1 and CDR2 from the germline V gene are SGHAT and FQNNGV. The CDR3 loop reads CASSLKGGLGYEQYF. In nucleotides, the CDR3 is TGTGCCAGCAGCTTAAAAGGAGGTTTGGGCTACGAGCAGTACTTC.